This TCR beta chain comes out of a study of T cells after yellow fever vaccination. The germline CDR1 and CDR2 sequences are KGHDR and SFDVKD. After removal of 2 bases from V and 7 bases from J, the junction contained 7 bases not matched to a gene. CDR3 length: 15 amino acids. TCRdb ran MiXCR on the 5' RACE reads and lists one entry per CDR3 protein. The sample carries some 340,000 distinct CDR3 sequences, about 10% recorded once. The genes are TRBV24-1 and TRBJ1-1, with 9 nucleotides matching TRBD1. The sequence derives from a man younger than 30 who received the YFV17D yellow fever vaccine. This sample comprised CD4+ T cells sorted from PBMCs, obtained 45 days after the yellow fever booster vaccination. The CDR3 region is CATSDSGGTGIEAFF. The CDR3 DNA follows: TGTGCCACCAGTGATTCGGGGGGGACAGGGATTGAAGCTTTCTTT.